Listed below are T cell receptor beta chains from one sample, sequenced in a study of CXCR3-negative and CXCR3-positive naive CD8 T cells. TCRdb re-analyzed the 5' RACE reads; it lists each CDR3 protein once, without DNA. This repertoire comprises approximately 52,000 distinct CDR3 sequences; its ten largest clones make up approximately 16%. The sample comprised memory CD8+ T cells from blood. Every receptor here comes from a human donor in good health. Some clones in this sample may be carry-over from other donors' samples. Both conserved end residues are part of each CDR3.

TRBV3-1	TRBJ2-3	15	CASSQDSTSTDTQYF
TRBV23-1	TRBJ1-4	18	CASRPTLGAKNFNEKLFF
TRBV10-3	TRBJ2-2	16	CAISHPGQGPTGELFF
TRBV10-3	TRBJ2-7	13	CATMRTEAYEQYF
TRBV9	TRBJ2-1	15	CASSVTSGMDNEQFF
TRBV2	TRBJ2-1	13	CADRDSSYNEQFF
TRBV5-1	TRBJ2-7	12	CATTDGINEQYF
TRBV6-1	TRBJ2-1	14	CASSVWSTGNEQFF
TRBV29-1	TRBJ2-1	15	CSVEDDQSPYNEQFF
TRBV29-1	TRBJ2-7	12	CSAWGVEGEQYF
TRBV4-1	TRBJ2-3	16	CASSHEPGLGADTQYF
TRBV11-3	TRBJ2-1	14	CASSPGASGNEQFF
TRBV14	TRBJ2-1	13	CASSQTNDNEQFF
TRBV7-3	TRBJ1-1	14	CASSLSTGNTEAFF
TRBV7-9	TRBJ2-7	14	CASSLITSDHEQYF
TRBV29-1	TRBJ1-1	13	CSVEVEGNTEAFF
TRBV20-1	TRBJ1-6	15	CSATPVGQENSPLHF
TRBV29-1	TRBJ1-2	14	CSVESVTGGYGYTF
TRBV27	TRBJ1-2	16	CASSLSGTGGAYGYTF
TRBV6-2/TRBV6-3	TRBJ2-7	12	CASNLGLSEQYF
TRBV21-1	TRBJ1-1	12	CASSVGGTEAFF
TRBV4-1	TRBJ2-1	15	CASSQGTPGGNEQFF
TRBV20-1	TRBJ1-2	15	CSARDKSGLSYGYTF
TRBV23-1	TRBJ2-3	19	CASSQSVHGLAGFSDTQYF
TRBV29-1	TRBJ2-7	13	CSVEPDGGYEQYF
TRBV5-6	TRBJ2-2	19	CASSVGTLAGYTPTGELFF
TRBV4-3	TRBJ1-5	15	CASSRDRVSNQPQHF
TRBV7-8	TRBJ2-2	15	CASSLTSGSSGELFF
TRBV7-9	TRBJ1-2	15	CASSLALTGRDGYTF
TRBV20-1	TRBJ2-7	12	CSANSVLYEQYF
TRBV25-1	TRBJ2-3	16	CASSDRDRDSTDTQYF
TRBV28	TRBJ2-1	17	CASSLSVLAGAFEEQFF
TRBV6-6	TRBJ1-3	18	CASSYWTQDGYSGNTIYF
TRBV3-1	TRBJ2-1	16	CASSQLSMLSYNEQFF
TRBV4-2	TRBJ1-3	14	CASSPGTGGNTIYF
TRBV3-1	TRBJ1-2	14	CASSQVRDQGGYTF
TRBV29-1	TRBJ1-1	11	CSVQRATEAFF
TRBV6-5	TRBJ1-1	16	CASSYSKVGGNTEAFF
TRBV5-1	TRBJ1-4	15	CASSDWQDTNEKLFF
TRBV4-3	TRBJ2-7	16	CASSQDLGYRVYEQYF
TRBV9	TRBJ2-7	15	CASSASGTGTYEQYF
TRBV5-1	TRBJ2-7	13	CASSGDRVDEQYF
TRBV30	TRBJ2-2	13	CAWSTSGAGELFF
TRBV5-6	TRBJ1-1	12	CASRDGNTEAFF
TRBV28	TRBJ2-7	14	CASSLRQGPYEQYF
TRBV6-2/TRBV6-3	TRBJ2-3	16	CASSFPPWSDTDTQYF
TRBV5-1	TRBJ2-1	14	CASSLFAGSDEQFF
TRBV6-1	TRBJ2-1	14	CASSEGQTYNEQFF
TRBV7-9	TRBJ1-1	15	CASSPEGITAVQAFF
TRBV12-3/TRBV12-4	TRBJ1-4	16	CASGKEAYAANEKLFF
TRBV28	TRBJ1-6	18	CASSLRPQTTGGNSPLHF
TRBV7-9	TRBJ1-6	15	CASSTGQGVRSPLHF
TRBV7-8	TRBJ1-1	17	CASSSGGRQYENTEAFF
TRBV25-1	TRBJ1-5	14	CASRQGAGNQPQHF
TRBV6-1	TRBJ1-4	16	CASSPTSGQGAEKLFF
TRBV28	TRBJ1-2	13	CASSFGTAYGYTF
TRBV11-2	TRBJ2-7	15	CASSSKDSSFYEQYF
TRBV7-3	TRBJ2-7	15	CASSLILGQANEQYF
TRBV5-1	TRBJ2-3	15	CASSFTSGGADTQYF